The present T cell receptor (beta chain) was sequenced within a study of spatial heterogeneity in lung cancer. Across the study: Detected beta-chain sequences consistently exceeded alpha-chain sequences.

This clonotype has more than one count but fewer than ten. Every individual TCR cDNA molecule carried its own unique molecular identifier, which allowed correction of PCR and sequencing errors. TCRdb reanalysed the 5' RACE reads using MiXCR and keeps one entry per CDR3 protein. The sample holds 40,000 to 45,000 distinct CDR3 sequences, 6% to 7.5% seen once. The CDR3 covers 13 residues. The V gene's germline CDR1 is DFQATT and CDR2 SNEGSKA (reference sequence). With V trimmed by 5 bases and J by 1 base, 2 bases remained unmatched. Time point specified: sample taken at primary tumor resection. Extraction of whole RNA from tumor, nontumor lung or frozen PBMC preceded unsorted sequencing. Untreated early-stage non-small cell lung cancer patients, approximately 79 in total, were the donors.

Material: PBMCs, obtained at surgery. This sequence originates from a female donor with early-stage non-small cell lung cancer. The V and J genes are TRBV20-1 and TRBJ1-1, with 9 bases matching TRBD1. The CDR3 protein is CSADRGENTEAFF. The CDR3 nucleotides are TGCAGTGCTGACAGGGGGGAGAACACTGAAGCTTTCTTT.